Here is one TCR beta chain with its context. Its specificity is not known. This may stem from a read error, because a much larger clone lies one nucleotide away. Trimming pared 6 bases from V and 4 bases from J, leaving 13 bases between. Germline V gene sequence: CDR1 MNHNS, CDR2 SASEGT. This CDR3 is built from 14 residues. Genomic DNA acted as the template from which TCR beta VDJ combination and CDR3 sequence profiling were carried out. From the reads, TCRdb called clonotypes with MiXCR, one entry per CDR3 protein. The repertoire holds around 190,000 distinct CDR3 sequences, with nearly 50% as singletons. Sequencing involved patients with CD8+CD57+ cell expansion previously shown by flow cytometry. Patients were treatment-naive when blood was sampled. These data are taken from a study of CD8+CD57+ T cells in acquired aplastic anemia. Study overall: Sorted CD4+ and CD8+ cell DNA averaged around 3.3 ug. Study-wide points: In common between the patients and the controls were more than 25 CD8+ CDR3 sequences.

V usage is TRBV6-1 and J usage is TRBJ1-3; possibly TRBD1 for D (5 bases). The TCR comes from a human donor with aplastic anemia. Sequenced sample: sorted CD4+, CD8+, or CD8+CD57+ T cells (not recorded which) from PBMCs. For the CDR3, the DNA is TGTGCCAGCAGGACGGCCGAGGGGGGAAACACCATATATTTT. Amino acids: CASRTAEGGNTIYF.